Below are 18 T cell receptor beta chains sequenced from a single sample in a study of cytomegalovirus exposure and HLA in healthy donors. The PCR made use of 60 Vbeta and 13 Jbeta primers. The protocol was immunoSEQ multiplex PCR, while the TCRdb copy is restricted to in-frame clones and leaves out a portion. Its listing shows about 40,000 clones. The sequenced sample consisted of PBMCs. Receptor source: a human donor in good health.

CDR3 region: CASSFGTGGYNEQFF. The DNA for the CDR3 is TGTGCCAGCAGTTTCGGGACAGGGGGCTACAATGAGCAGTTCTTC. The chain combines TRBV27 with TRBJ2-1; 11 nucleotides line up with TRBD1. Germline lookup yields CDR1 MNHEY and CDR2 SMNVEV (reference sequence). After removal of 3 bases from V and 3 bases from J, the junction contained 1 base not matched to a gene. This CDR3 has 15 amino acids.

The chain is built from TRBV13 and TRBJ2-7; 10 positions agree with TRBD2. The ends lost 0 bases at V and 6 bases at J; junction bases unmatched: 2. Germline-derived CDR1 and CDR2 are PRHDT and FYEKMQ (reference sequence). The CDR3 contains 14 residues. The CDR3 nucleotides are TGTGCCAGCAGCTTAGGAACTAGCGGGATCGAGCAGTACTTC. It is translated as CASSLGTSGIEQYF.

In DNA form, the CDR3 reads TGCGCCAGCAGCTTATTCTTTCGGGGATTGTCGAACACCGGGGAGCTGTTTTTT. Protein: CASSLFFRGLSNTGELFF. The rearrangement uses TRBV5-1 and TRBJ2-2, with D perhaps TRBD2 (5 bases). The length of the CDR3 is 18 residues. Germline V gene sequence: CDR1 SGHRS, CDR2 YFSETQ. The V gene lost 2 bases and the J gene lost 0 bases, with 17 bases spanning the gap.

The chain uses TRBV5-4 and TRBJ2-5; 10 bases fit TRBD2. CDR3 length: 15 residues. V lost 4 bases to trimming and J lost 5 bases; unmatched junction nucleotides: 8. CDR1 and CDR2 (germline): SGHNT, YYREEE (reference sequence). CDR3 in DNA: TGTGCCAGCAGCCTAGCGGGGGCAGGAGGGGAGACCCAGTACTTC. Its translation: CASSLAGAGGETQYF.

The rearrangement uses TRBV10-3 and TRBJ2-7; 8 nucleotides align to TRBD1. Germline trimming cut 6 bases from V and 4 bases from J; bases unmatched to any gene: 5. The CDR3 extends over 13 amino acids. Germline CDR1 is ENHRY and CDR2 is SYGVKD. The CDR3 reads CAISGQGPYEQYF. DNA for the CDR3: TGTGCCATCAGCGGACAGGGACCTTACGAGCAGTACTTC.

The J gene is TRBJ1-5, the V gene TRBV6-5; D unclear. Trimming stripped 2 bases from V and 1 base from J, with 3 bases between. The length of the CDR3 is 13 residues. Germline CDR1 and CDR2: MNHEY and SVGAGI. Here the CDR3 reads CASSYQSNQPQHF. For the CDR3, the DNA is TGTGCCAGCAGTTACCAGAGCAATCAGCCCCAGCATTTT.

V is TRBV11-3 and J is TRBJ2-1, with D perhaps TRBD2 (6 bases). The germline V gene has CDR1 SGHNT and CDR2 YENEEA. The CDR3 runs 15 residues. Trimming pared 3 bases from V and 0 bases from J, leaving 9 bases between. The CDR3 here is CASSFLGGSYNEQFF. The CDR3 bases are TGTGCCAGCAGCTTTCTCGGGGGCTCCTACAATGAGCAGTTCTTC.

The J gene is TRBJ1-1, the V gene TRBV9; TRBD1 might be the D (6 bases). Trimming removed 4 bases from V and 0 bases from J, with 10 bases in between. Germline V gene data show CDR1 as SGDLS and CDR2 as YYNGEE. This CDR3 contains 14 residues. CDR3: CASSPRGLNTEAFF. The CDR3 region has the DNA TGTGCCAGCAGCCCCAGGGGCCTGAACACTGAAGCTTTCTTT. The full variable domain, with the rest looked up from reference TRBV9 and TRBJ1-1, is DSGVTQTPKHLITATGQRVTLRCSPRSGDLSVYWYQQSLDQGLQFLIQYYNGEERAKGNILERFSAQQFPDLHSELNLSSLELGDSALYFCASSPRGLNTEAFFGQGTRLTVV.

Here the CDR3 DNA reads TGTGCCAGCAGCCCCGGACTAGCGGGACACAATGAGCAGTTCTTC. Translation: CASSPGLAGHNEQFF. The chain employs TRBV5-4 and TRBJ2-1; TRBD2 agrees at 12 bases. CDR1 and CDR2 (germline): SGHNT, YYREEE (reference sequence). This CDR3 spans 15 amino acids. V trimming: 4 bases; J trimming: 5 bases; junction bases outside the gene matches: 4.

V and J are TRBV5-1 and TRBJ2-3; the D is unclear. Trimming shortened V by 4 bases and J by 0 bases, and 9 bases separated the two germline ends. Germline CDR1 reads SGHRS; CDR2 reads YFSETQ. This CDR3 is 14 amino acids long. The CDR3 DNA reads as TGCGCCAGCAGCGAAGCTCCTAGCACAGATACGCAGTATTTT. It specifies CASSEAPSTDTQYF.

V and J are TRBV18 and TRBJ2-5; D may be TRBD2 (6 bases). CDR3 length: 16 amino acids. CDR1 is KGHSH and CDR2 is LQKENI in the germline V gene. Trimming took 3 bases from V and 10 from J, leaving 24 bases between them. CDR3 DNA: TGTGCCAGCTCACCCATCCGGGACGGGGACTTAAGGGACCAGTACTTC. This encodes CASSPIRDGDLRDQYF. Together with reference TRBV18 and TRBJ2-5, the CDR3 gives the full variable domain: NAGVMQNPRHLVRRRGQEARLRCSPMKGHSHVYWYRQLPEEGLKFMVYLQKENIIDESGMPKERFSAEFPKEGPSILRIQQVVRGDSAAYFCASSPIRDGDLRDQYFGPGTRLLVL.

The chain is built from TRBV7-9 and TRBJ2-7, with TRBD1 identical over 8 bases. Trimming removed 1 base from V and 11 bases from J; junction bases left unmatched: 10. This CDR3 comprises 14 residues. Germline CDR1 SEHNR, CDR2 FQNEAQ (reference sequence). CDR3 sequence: CASSLVRQGAVEYF. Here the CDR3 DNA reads TGTGCCAGCAGCTTAGTTAGGCAGGGGGCGGTGGAGTACTTC.

CDR3 sequence reads: CASSPGGLERSYEQYF. Here the CDR3 DNA reads TGTGCCAGCTCACCGGGGGGGCTGGAAAGATCCTACGAGCAGTACTTC. The chain recombines TRBV18 with TRBJ2-7; D possibly corresponds to TRBD2 (7 bases). The CDR3 contains 16 residues. From germline, CDR1 is KGHSH and CDR2 LQKENI. Trimming pared 3 bases from V and 1 base from J, leaving 16 bases between.

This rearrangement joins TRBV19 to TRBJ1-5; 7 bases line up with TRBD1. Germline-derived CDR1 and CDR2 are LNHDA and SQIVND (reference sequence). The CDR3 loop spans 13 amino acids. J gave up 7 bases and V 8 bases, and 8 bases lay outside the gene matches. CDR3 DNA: TGTGCCAGTCAGGGACAGAAGGTCCAGCCCCAGCATTTT. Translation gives CASQGQKVQPQHF.

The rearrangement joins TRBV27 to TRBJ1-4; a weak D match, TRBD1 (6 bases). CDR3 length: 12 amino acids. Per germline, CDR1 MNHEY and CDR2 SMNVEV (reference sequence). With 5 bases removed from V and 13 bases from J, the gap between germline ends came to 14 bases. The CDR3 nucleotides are TGTGCCAGCAGTGGGACACCGGGTAGACTGTTTTTT. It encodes CASSGTPGRLFF.

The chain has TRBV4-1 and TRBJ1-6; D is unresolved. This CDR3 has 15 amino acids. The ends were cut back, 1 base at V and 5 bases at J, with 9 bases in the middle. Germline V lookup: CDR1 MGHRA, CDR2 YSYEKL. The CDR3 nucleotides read TGCGCCAGCAGCCAAGCGAAAACAGATAATTCACCCCTCCACTTT. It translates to CASSQAKTDNSPLHF.

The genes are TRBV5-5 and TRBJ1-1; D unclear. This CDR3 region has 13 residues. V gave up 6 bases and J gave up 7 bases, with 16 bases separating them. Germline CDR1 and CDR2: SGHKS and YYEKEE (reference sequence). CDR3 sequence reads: CASTSIVRDEAFF. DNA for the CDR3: TGTGCCAGCACCTCGATCGTGAGGGATGAAGCTTTCTTT.

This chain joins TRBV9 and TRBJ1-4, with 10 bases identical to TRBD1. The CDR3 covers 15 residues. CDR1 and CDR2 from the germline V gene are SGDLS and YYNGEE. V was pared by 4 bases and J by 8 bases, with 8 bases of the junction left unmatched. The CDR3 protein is CASSRSGQGVEKLFF. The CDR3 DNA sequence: TGTGCCAGCAGCCGTTCCGGACAGGGGGTGGAAAAACTGTTTTTT.